The 17 T cell receptor beta chains presented below share a single source sample, sequenced in a study of T cell responses to AZD1222 COVID-19 vaccine. TCRdb's copy holds only in-frame clones and misses some; the assay was immunoSEQ multiplex PCR. The sample shows about 120,000 clones, about 91% of them seen only once. The sample was peripheral blood, taken on day 0 of AZD1222 vaccination. All receptors derive from an adult in good health.

The chain employs TRBV6-5 and TRBJ1-5; a weak D match, TRBD1 (5 bases). V was clipped by 6 bases and J by 5 bases, with 17 bases between them. CDR1 and CDR2 (germline): MNHEY, SVGAGI. The CDR3 has 15 residues. The CDR3 nucleotides are TGTGCCAGCAGGGGGAGGCGCGGGGGAGATCAGCCCCAGCATTTT. Translated, it gives CASRGRRGGDQPQHF.

The chain is built from TRBV7-2 and TRBJ2-3; the D is unclear. This CDR3 is built from 14 residues. Trimming removed 4 bases from V and 4 bases from J, with 12 bases in between. Per germline, CDR1 SGHTA and CDR2 FQGNSA. CDR3 loop: CASSSPFRSDTQYF. CDR3 DNA: TGTGCCAGCAGCTCCCCATTTCGTTCAGATACGCAGTATTTT.

The rearrangement joins TRBV5-1 to TRBJ1-4, with D possibly matching TRBD1 (6 bases). The ends were cut back, 0 bases at V and 14 bases at J, with 17 bases in the middle. CDR3 length: 14 residues. From germline, CDR1 is SGHRS and CDR2 YFSETQ. In nucleotides, the CDR3 is TGCGCCAGCAGCTTGGACGGGGGCGAAGGACGCCTGTTTTTT. Amino acid sequence: CASSLDGGEGRLFF. Supplemented by reference TRBV5-1 and TRBJ1-4, the full variable domain reads KAGVTQTPRYLIKTRGQQVTLSCSPISGHRSVSWYQQTPGQGLQFLFEYFSETQRNKGNFPGRFSGRQFSNSRSEMNVSTLELGDSALYLCASSLDGGEGRLFFGSGTQLSVL.

V is TRBV7-3 and J is TRBJ2-1, with 10 nucleotides matching TRBD2. The J segment lost 7 bases and the V segment lost 5 bases, leaving 11 bases of the junction unmatched. The CDR3 runs 16 residues. Germline CDR1 and CDR2: SGHTA and FQGTGA. The CDR3 loop is CASSTTPSGSRNEQFF. CDR3 nucleotides: TGTGCCAGCAGCACAACTCCTAGCGGGAGTAGGAATGAGCAGTTCTTC.

This chain joins TRBV5-1 and TRBJ2-2, with 8 bases matching TRBD1. The CDR3 spans 16 residues. CDR1 is SGHRS, CDR2 YFSETQ, per germline. Trimming removed 4 bases from V and 3 bases from J; junction bases left unmatched: 8. The CDR3 here is CASSATGTGDTGELFF. The CDR3 DNA reads TGCGCCAGCAGCGCCACCGGGACAGGAGACACCGGGGAGCTGTTTTTT.

The chain recombines TRBV19 with TRBJ2-7, with no clear D. The CDR3 runs 12 residues. From germline, CDR1 is LNHDA and CDR2 SQIVND (reference sequence). V gave up 4 bases and J gave up 6 bases, with 10 bases separating them. DNA for the CDR3: TGTGCCAGTAGTACGGGCCCCCCCGAGCAGTACGTC. Its translation: CASSTGPPEQYV.

The chain combines TRBV5-1 with TRBJ1-1; D is unresolved. The V end was cut by 4 bases, the J end by 4 bases, with 11 bases between. CDR1 is SGHRS, CDR2 YFSETQ, per germline. The CDR3 spans 13 residues. The CDR3 reads CASSAAGVTEAFF. The CDR3 nucleotides are TGCGCCAGCAGCGCAGCCGGGGTCACTGAAGCTTTCTTT. The complete variable domain, with remaining parts taken from reference TRBV5-1 and TRBJ1-1, reads KAGVTQTPRYLIKTRGQQVTLSCSPISGHRSVSWYQQTPGQGLQFLFEYFSETQRNKGNFPGRFSGRQFSNSRSEMNVSTLELGDSALYLCASSAAGVTEAFFGQGTRLTVV.

This chain uses TRBV3-1 (or the pseudogene TRBV3-2) with TRBJ2-7, with 8 positions matching TRBD2. The V segment lost 1 base and the J segment 4 bases; nucleotides outside the gene matches: 6. Germline lookup yields CDR1 LGHDT and CDR2 YNNKEL (reference sequence). The CDR3 sequence is 15 residues long. CDR3 residues: CASSQVSGETYEQYF. As DNA, the CDR3 is TGTGCCAGCAGCCAAGTTAGCGGGGAAACTTACGAGCAGTACTTC.

With regard to this clone: The sample has other DNA sequences that encode this CDR3 too. The chain combines TRBV19 with TRBJ1-4; 7 nucleotides match TRBD1. The CDR3 extends over 15 amino acids. CDR1 is LNHDA, CDR2 SQIVND, per germline (reference sequence). Unmatched junction bases numbered 3, after V lost 5 bases and J lost 0 bases. The CDR3 sequence: CASSPGTATNEKLFF. The CDR3 bases are TGTGCCAGTAGTCCCGGGACAGCAACTAATGAAAAACTGTTTTTT.

This sequence joins TRBV5-8 and TRBJ2-1; no firm D call. CDR3 length: 13 amino acids. Trimming removed 2 bases from V and 8 bases from J, with 11 bases in between. CDR1 SGHTS and CDR2 YDEGEE come from the germline V gene. The CDR3 spells CASSFEMEYEQFF. The CDR3 DNA reads TGTGCCAGCAGCTTTGAGATGGAGTATGAGCAGTTCTTC.

This clone was detected only a few times. The CDR3 nucleotides read TGTGCCAGCAGTGCCTCACCCTGGCAGCAACAAATGAACACTGAAGCTTTCTTT. It is translated as CASSASPWQQQMNTEAFF. This chain joins TRBV6-1 and TRBJ1-1; D not certain. Germline CDR1 reads MNHNS; CDR2 reads SASEGT. The CDR3 totals 18 residues. V lost 4 bases and J lost 0, with 21 bases in between.

The V call is TRBV7-9, the J call TRBJ2-2; a possible D gene is TRBD2 (6 bases). Looked up from germline, CDR1 is SEHNR and CDR2 is FQNEAQ (reference sequence). The CDR3 covers 16 residues. With 4 bases removed from V and 7 bases from J, the gap between germline ends came to 19 bases. This CDR3 is CASSSGLSFGLGELFF. DNA of the CDR3: TGTGCCAGCAGCTCTGGACTATCGTTTGGTCTCGGGGAGCTGTTTTTT. Supplemented by reference TRBV7-9 and TRBJ2-2, the full variable domain reads DTGVSQNPRHKITKRGQNVTFRCDPISEHNRLYWYRQTLGQGPEFLTYFQNEAQLEKSRLLSDRFSAERPKGSFSTLEIQRTEQGDSAMYLCASSSGLSFGLGELFFGEGSRLTVL.

This chain uses TRBV5-1 with TRBJ2-7; D is possibly TRBD1 or TRBD2 (5 bases each). This CDR3 region has 13 residues. V was pared by 5 bases and J by 6 bases, with 15 bases between. Germline values: CDR1 SGHRS, CDR2 YFSETQ. CDR3 residues: CASRRDPDSEQYV. Here the CDR3 DNA reads TGCGCCAGCAGAAGGGACCCAGACAGCGAGCAGTACGTC.

The genes are TRBV6-5 and TRBJ2-7, with TRBD1 identical over 7 bases. There are 15 residues in the CDR3. From germline, CDR1 is MNHEY and CDR2 SVGAGI. The junction had 4 bases not matched to a gene; V was cut back by 2 bases and J by 0 bases. In nucleotides, the CDR3 is TGTGCCAGCAGTTACGCCCGGGACAGCTCCTACGAGCAGTACTTC. This sequence encodes CASSYARDSSYEQYF.

The rearrangement joins TRBV19 to TRBJ1-4, with 9 bases fitting TRBD1. V shed 6 bases, J shed 5 bases, and the junction held 7 bases outside the gene matches. The germline V gene encodes CDR1 LNHDA and CDR2 SQIVND (reference sequence). CDR3 length equals 15 residues. For the CDR3, the DNA is TGTGCCAGTAGCCTAATCGGGACAGGGAATGAAAAACTGTTTTTT. It yields the protein CASSLIGTGNEKLFF.

V and J are TRBV7-2 and TRBJ2-1, with a weak D call TRBD1 (6 bases). Germline V lookup: CDR1 SGHTA, CDR2 FQGNSA. This CDR3 spans 14 amino acids. V was clipped by 4 bases and J by 2 bases, with 9 bases between them. The CDR3 sequence: CASSSGAAYNEQFF. CDR3 DNA sequence: TGTGCCAGCAGCTCAGGGGCGGCCTACAATGAGCAGTTCTTC.

V is TRBV11-1 and J is TRBJ1-2; maybe TRBD1 (5 bases). V was cut by 6 bases and J by 4 bases, with 12 bases left in between. In germline, CDR1 is SGHAT, CDR2 FQDESV (reference sequence). This CDR3 comprises 13 residues. CDR3 coding DNA: TGTGCCAGCAGTCCAGGGAGGACCTATGGCTACACCTTC. Protein sequence: CASSPGRTYGYTF.